One sample yielded the 32 T cell receptor beta chains listed below, sequenced in a study of identical twins. TCRdb re-analysed the 5' RACE reads in MiXCR, keeping a single row per CDR3 protein. This sample carries about 160,000 distinct CDR3 sequences, around 3.6% of them seen once, and the ten largest clones take around 8.1%. Sequencing was done on a sample of memory T cells sorted from blood. These receptors all stem from a man aged 18 to 29 in good health.

This clonotype was seen more than once but under ten times. A clone one base away is much larger, so this may be a read error. The chain carries TRBV7-7 and TRBJ2-7; 8 bases align to TRBD2. This CDR3 is 13 amino acids long. The V and J ends lost 4 bases and 7 bases, in that order; junction bases with no gene match: 6. The germline CDR1 and CDR2 sequences are SSHAT and FNYEAQ (reference sequence). CDR3 coding DNA: TGTGCCAGCAGCTCGGGACTAGAGGGGGAGCAGTACTTC. It yields the protein CASSSGLEGEQYF. The entire variable domain, with the rest obtained from reference TRBV7-7 and TRBJ2-7, is as follows: GAGVSQSPRYKVTKRGQDVTLRCDPISSHATLYWYQQALGQGPEFLTYFNYEAQPDKSGLPSDRFSAERPEGSISTLTIQRTEQRDSAMYRCASSSGLEGEQYFGPGTRLTVT.

This clonotype was picked up many times. The V gene is TRBV5-1, the J gene TRBJ2-3; 8 nucleotides match TRBD2. J lost 0 bases, V lost 4 bases, and 7 bases had no gene match. The CDR3 extends over 16 amino acids. Germline V gene lookup returns CDR1 SGHRS and CDR2 YFSETQ. CDR3 sequence: CASSLQAGVSTDTQYF. The CDR3 coding sequence is TGCGCCAGCAGCCTTCAAGCGGGAGTCAGCACAGATACGCAGTATTTT.

This clonotype was seen at least ten times. The chain links TRBV10-3 to TRBJ2-7; D may be TRBD2 (6 bases). V lost 6 bases and J 9 bases, leaving 18 bases between the germline ends. The CDR3 is 13 amino acids. CDR1 is ENHRY, CDR2 SYGVKD, per germline. The CDR3 sequence is CAIREPAGNGQYF. CDR3 in DNA: TGTGCCATCAGGGAACCTGCGGGGAATGGGCAGTACTTC.

This clonotype was observed many times. J is TRBJ1-4 and V is TRBV5-1; D gene uncertain. V dropped 4 bases and J dropped 5 bases, with 18 bases sitting between them. The germline V gene encodes CDR1 SGHRS and CDR2 YFSETQ. The length of the CDR3 is 16 residues. As DNA, the CDR3 is TGCGCCAGCAGCCTTCAGTTGTCGGTGGGAAATGAAAAACTGTTTTTT. Protein: CASSLQLSVGNEKLFF. Full variable domain (outside the CDR3, taken from reference TRBV5-1 and TRBJ1-4): KAGVTQTPRYLIKTRGQQVTLSCSPISGHRSVSWYQQTPGQGLQFLFEYFSETQRNKGNFPGRFSGRQFSNSRSEMNVSTLELGDSALYLCASSLQLSVGNEKLFFGSGTQLSVL.

This clonotype has a count of ten or more. The J gene is TRBJ2-2, the V gene TRBV12-3 or TRBV12-4; the D gene could be TRBD1 or TRBD2 (6 bases each). The CDR3 extends over 13 amino acids. Between the trimmed V and J ends, which lost 6 bases and 6 bases, there was a span of 11 bases. In DNA, the CDR3 is TGTGCCAGCAGAGGGGGGTATGCCGGGGAGCTGTTTTTT. Protein sequence: CASRGGYAGELFF.

This clonotype has more than one count but fewer than ten. This chain links TRBV11-2 with TRBJ2-5, with D tentatively TRBD1 or TRBD2 (6 bases each). Germline values: CDR1 SGHAT, CDR2 FQNNGV. With 5 bases removed from V and 4 bases from J, the gap between germline ends came to 14 bases. CDR3 length equals 14 residues. The CDR3 region has the DNA TGTGCCAGCAGCGCCGAGGGGGGAGGAGAGACCCAGTACTTC. Its protein is CASSAEGGGETQYF.

This clonotype has ten or more counts. The chain employs TRBV27 and TRBJ2-1; 7 bases align to TRBD2. Trimming took 2 bases from V and 3 from J; bases not matched to a gene: 4. The CDR3 extends over 15 amino acids. From germline, CDR1 is MNHEY and CDR2 SMNVEV (reference sequence). CDR3 region: CASSLVVAGYNEQFF. The CDR3 DNA follows: TGTGCCAGCAGTTTAGTGGTAGCGGGCTACAATGAGCAGTTCTTC.

Ten or more counts support this clonotype. The rearrangement uses TRBV6-1 and TRBJ2-2, with 9 bases fitting TRBD1. The CDR3 is 13 amino acids. Germline values: CDR1 MNHNS, CDR2 SASEGT. V lost 8 bases, J lost 10 bases, and 8 bases stayed unmatched. The CDR3, as DNA: TGTGCCAGCCGGACAGGGGAGGTGAAGGAGCTGTTTTTT. Encoded protein: CASRTGEVKELFF.

Many counts were recorded for this clonotype. V and J are TRBV10-3 and TRBJ1-2; unclear D gene. The V and J ends lost 0 bases and 4 bases respectively, with 12 bases between them. The germline V gene has CDR1 ENHRY and CDR2 SYGVKD. The CDR3 consists of 15 residues. The CDR3 sequence: CAISESSAILYGYTF. The DNA for the CDR3 is TGTGCCATCAGTGAGTCGTCAGCGATCCTCTATGGCTACACCTTC.

This clonotype was recorded many times. The chain employs TRBV9 and TRBJ2-5; 8 bases are shared with TRBD2. V lost 0 bases, J lost 5 bases, and 6 bases stayed unmatched. From germline, CDR1 is SGDLS and CDR2 YYNGEE. The CDR3 consists of 15 residues. CDR3 loop: CASSVAAGVGETQYF. DNA for the CDR3: TGTGCCAGCAGCGTAGCAGCGGGAGTAGGTGAGACCCAGTACTTC.

This clonotype came up many times. This sequence joins TRBV20-1 and TRBJ2-1; no clear D gene. The germline V gene encodes CDR1 DFQATT and CDR2 SNEGSKA (reference sequence). CDR3 size: 14 residues. Trimming took off 2 bases at V and 2 bases at J, with 10 bases between the two ends. CDR3 bases: TGCAGTGCTAGATCGCTCGCTCCCTACAATGAGCAGTTCTTC. This codes for CSARSLAPYNEQFF.

This clonotype was seen repeatedly, ten times or more. The chain joins TRBV24-1 to TRBJ2-1; 7 bases line up with TRBD2. There are 17 residues in the CDR3. From germline, CDR1 is KGHDR and CDR2 SFDVKD. Trimming cost V 6 bases and J 1 base; bases outside gene matches: 11. The CDR3 nucleotides read TGTGCCACCAGTACCCCCTTGGCGGGAGTTTCCTACAATGAGCAGTTCTTC. Translation gives CATSTPLAGVSYNEQFF.

In its sample, this clonotype was seen many times. V usage is TRBV12-3 or TRBV12-4 and J usage is TRBJ1-1; no reliable D call. This CDR3 contains 13 residues. The V gene lost 5 bases and the J gene lost 4 bases, with 11 bases spanning the gap. The CDR3 here is CASSPGPSTEAFF. The CDR3, as DNA: TGTGCCAGCAGTCCCGGACCCTCCACTGAAGCTTTCTTT.

This clonotype showed up many times. The genes are TRBV11-2 and TRBJ2-1; TRBD2 agrees at 7 bases. V lost 2 bases and J lost 7; bases outside the gene matches: 11. Germline lookup yields CDR1 SGHAT and CDR2 FQNNGV. The CDR3 consists of 16 residues. CDR3 in amino acids: CASSLRTGPGGNEQFF. The CDR3 nucleotides are TGTGCCAGCAGCTTACGCACAGGACCCGGGGGGAATGAGCAGTTCTTC.

This clonotype appeared many times. The rearrangement joins TRBV15 to TRBJ2-3; D is ambiguous. Germline CDR1 LNHNV, CDR2 YYDKDF (reference sequence). CDR3 length: 15 residues. Trimming took off 0 bases at V and 0 bases at J, with 7 bases between the two ends. CDR3 bases: TGTGCCACCAGCAGAGATTTAGGGAGCACAGATACGCAGTATTTT. It is translated as CATSRDLGSTDTQYF.

At least ten counts were recorded for this clonotype. The chain uses TRBV5-1 and TRBJ1-1; D is perhaps TRBD1 (6 bases). CDR1 and CDR2 (germline): SGHRS, YFSETQ. V gave up 2 bases and J gave up 2 bases, with 13 bases separating them. CDR3 length equals 15 residues. The CDR3, as DNA: TGCGCCAGCAGCTTTCTGGCAGGGGATAACACTGAAGCTTTCTTT. Residues: CASSFLAGDNTEAFF.

In its sample, this clonotype was seen many times. The chain employs TRBV29-1 and TRBJ2-5, with 7 bases aligning to TRBD1. This CDR3 comprises 18 residues. V gave up 6 bases and J gave up 1 base; unmatched junction bases: 20. CDR1 and CDR2 from the germline V gene are SQVTM and ANQGSEA. The CDR3 protein is CSVRRGFAAGGPQETQYF. In nucleotides, the CDR3 is TGCAGCGTCAGAAGGGGATTCGCGGCAGGGGGACCCCAAGAGACCCAGTACTTC.

This clonotype showed up many times. This chain joins TRBV5-1 and TRBJ2-5, with D unresolved. CDR1 SGHRS and CDR2 YFSETQ come from the germline V gene. V lost 4 bases to trimming and J lost 0 bases, with 13 bases between them. This CDR3 spans 15 amino acids. The CDR3 spells CASSRYSAHQETQYF. The CDR3 DNA is TGCGCCAGCAGCCGGTACTCGGCACACCAAGAGACCCAGTACTTC. Variable domain in full (rest from reference TRBV5-1 and TRBJ2-5): KAGVTQTPRYLIKTRGQQVTLSCSPISGHRSVSWYQQTPGQGLQFLFEYFSETQRNKGNFPGRFSGRQFSNSRSEMNVSTLELGDSALYLCASSRYSAHQETQYFGPGTRLLVL.

V gene TRBV12-3 or TRBV12-4 combines with J gene TRBJ1-1, with a tentative D call TRBD1 (5 bases). V was cut by 2 bases and J by 3 bases, with 10 bases left in between. The CDR3 consists of 14 residues. CDR3 protein: CASSLLGGDTEAFF. The CDR3, as DNA: TGTGCCAGCAGTTTATTGGGGGGGGACACTGAAGCTTTCTTT.

This clonotype was found many times. The V and J genes are TRBV4-3 and TRBJ1-2, with D perhaps TRBD1 (6 bases). The CDR3 covers 15 residues. Trimming pared 0 bases from V and 4 bases from J, leaving 12 bases between. CDR1 and CDR2 from the germline V gene are LGHNA and YSLEER. CDR3 residues: CASSQEKGTIYGYTF. CDR3 bases: TGCGCCAGCAGCCAAGAGAAAGGGACAATCTATGGCTACACCTTC.

This clonotype has ten or more counts. The rearrangement uses TRBV4-3 and TRBJ2-3; D gene uncertain. CDR3 length equals 15 residues. From germline, CDR1 is LGHNA and CDR2 YSLEER. V was shortened by 3 bases and J by 2 bases, with 12 bases between the two germline ends. This CDR3 reads CASSQVASATDTQYF. CDR3 nucleotides: TGCGCCAGCAGCCAGGTCGCGAGTGCCACAGATACGCAGTATTTT.

At least ten counts were recorded for this clonotype. The rearrangement links TRBV12-3 or TRBV12-4 to TRBJ2-2; 7 bases map to TRBD2. The V gene end was trimmed by 7 bases and the J gene end by 1 base; junction bases not matched to a gene: 6. The length of the CDR3 is 15 residues. Here the CDR3 reads CASNLASGNTGELFF. CDR3 sequence (DNA): TGTGCCAGCAACTTGGCTAGCGGGAACACCGGGGAGCTGTTTTTT.

This clonotype was recorded many times. The V gene is TRBV3-1, the J gene TRBJ2-5; D assignment may be TRBD1 or TRBD2 (5 bases each). The CDR3 is 15 amino acids. From germline, CDR1 is LGHDT and CDR2 YNNKEL (reference sequence). V dropped 1 base and J dropped 5 bases, with 14 bases sitting between them. The CDR3 nucleotides are TGTGCCAGCAGCCAAGCAGGGACCTCGGGGGAGACCCAGTACTTC. Amino acids: CASSQAGTSGETQYF.

This clonotype was observed at least ten times. The rearrangement links TRBV27 to TRBJ2-7; 8 positions agree with TRBD2. Germline V CDR1 and CDR2: MNHEY, SMNVEV (reference sequence). This CDR3 contains 15 residues. Unmatched junction bases numbered 8, after V lost 5 bases and J lost 2 bases. The CDR3 region has the DNA TGTGCCAGCAGTCCGAGAGGCGGGGGGACCTACGAGCAGTACTTC. Protein product: CASSPRGGGTYEQYF.

This clonotype was seen ten or more times. The chain uses TRBV3-1 and TRBJ1-6; perhaps TRBD1 as D (5 bases). The CDR3 sequence is 18 residues long. Trimming removed 7 bases at V and 0 bases at J, with 19 bases between. Germline CDR1 reads LGHDT; CDR2 reads YNNKEL (reference sequence). CDR3 sequence reads: CASKIGGHLSSYNSPLHF. In DNA, the CDR3 is TGTGCCAGCAAAATTGGAGGACACCTGAGCTCCTATAATTCACCCCTCCACTTT.

Ten or more counts support this clonotype. V and J are TRBV6-5 and TRBJ2-3; D remains ambiguous. Deletions cut 0 bases from V and 2 bases from J, with 3 bases between. The germline V gene has CDR1 MNHEY and CDR2 SVGAGI. This CDR3 region has 13 residues. CDR3 residues: CASSYSNTDTQYF. The CDR3 nucleotides are TGTGCCAGCAGTTACTCCAACACAGATACGCAGTATTTT.

This clonotype was observed many times. The chain carries TRBV10-3 and TRBJ2-2, with TRBD1 identical over 9 bases. The V gene end was trimmed by 8 bases and the J gene end by 5 bases; junction bases not matched to a gene: 6. The CDR3 length is 14 residues. Looked up from germline, CDR1 is ENHRY and CDR2 is SYGVKD. The CDR3 coding sequence is TGTGCCATCGCGAGGGACAGGGCGACCGGGGAGCTGTTTTTT. Translation gives CAIARDRATGELFF.

Many counts were recorded for this clonotype. V gene TRBV11-2 combines with J gene TRBJ1-4, with a tentative D call TRBD1 (5 bases). The germline gives CDR1 SGHAT, CDR2 FQNNGV. The CDR3 is made up of 15 amino acids. V was trimmed by 5 bases and J by 7 bases, leaving 17 bases between them. The CDR3 coding sequence is TGTGCCAGCAGCCGGGTGGGACTTTTCGCTGAAAAACTGTTTTTT. It is translated as CASSRVGLFAEKLFF.

Ten or more counts support this clonotype. The CDR3 coding sequence is TGCAGTGCTACGGGACAGGGCTACGGTCGACAGTACTTC. It encodes CSATGQGYGRQYF. The chain uses TRBV20-1 and TRBJ2-5, with 9 bases that match TRBD1. V lost 4 bases and J lost 11; bases outside the gene matches: 11. The CDR3 contains 13 residues. Germline V gives CDR1 DFQATT, CDR2 SNEGSKA (reference sequence).

This clonotype has at least ten counts. The V call is TRBV11-2, the J call TRBJ2-1; weak D call: TRBD1 (7 bases). This CDR3 has 16 residues. V shed 4 bases and J shed 8 bases, with 21 bases lying between them. The germline gives CDR1 SGHAT, CDR2 FQNNGV. The CDR3 sequence: CASSYLRGLRGYEQFF. Written as DNA, the CDR3 is TGTGCCAGCAGCTACCTACGGGGACTCAGGGGGTATGAGCAGTTCTTC.

At least ten counts were recorded for this clonotype. The chain has TRBV14 and TRBJ2-3; 8 nucleotides align to TRBD2. CDR1 and CDR2 (germline): SGHDN, FVKESK. V shed 0 bases, J shed 5 bases, and the junction held 7 bases outside the gene matches. The CDR3 length is 16 residues. Here the CDR3 DNA reads TGTGCCAGCAGCCAAGATTTCGCGGGAGGTAGAGATACGCAGTATTTT. As protein: CASSQDFAGGRDTQYF.

This chain joins TRBV14 and TRBJ2-2, with TRBD1 matching 8 bases. From germline, CDR1 is SGHDN and CDR2 FVKESK. The CDR3 extends over 14 amino acids. The junction had 6 bases not matched to a gene; V was cut back by 5 bases and J by 7 bases. In DNA form, the CDR3 reads TGTGCCAGCAGCGACAGGGGCCTTTTCGGGGAGCTGTTTTTT. As protein: CASSDRGLFGELFF.